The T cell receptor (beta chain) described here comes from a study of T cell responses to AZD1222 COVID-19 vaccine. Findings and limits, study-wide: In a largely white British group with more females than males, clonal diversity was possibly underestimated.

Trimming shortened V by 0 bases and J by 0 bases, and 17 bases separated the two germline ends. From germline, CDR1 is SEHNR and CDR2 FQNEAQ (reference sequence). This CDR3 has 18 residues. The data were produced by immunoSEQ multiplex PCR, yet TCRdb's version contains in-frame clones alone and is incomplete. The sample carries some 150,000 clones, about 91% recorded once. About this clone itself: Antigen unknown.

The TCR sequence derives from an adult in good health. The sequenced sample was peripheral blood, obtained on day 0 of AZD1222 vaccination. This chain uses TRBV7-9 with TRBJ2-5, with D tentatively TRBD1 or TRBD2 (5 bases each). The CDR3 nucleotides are TGTGCCAGCAGCTTAGCGCTCGGCCTGGGACCGTACCAAGAGACCCAGTACTTC. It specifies CASSLALGLGPYQETQYF.